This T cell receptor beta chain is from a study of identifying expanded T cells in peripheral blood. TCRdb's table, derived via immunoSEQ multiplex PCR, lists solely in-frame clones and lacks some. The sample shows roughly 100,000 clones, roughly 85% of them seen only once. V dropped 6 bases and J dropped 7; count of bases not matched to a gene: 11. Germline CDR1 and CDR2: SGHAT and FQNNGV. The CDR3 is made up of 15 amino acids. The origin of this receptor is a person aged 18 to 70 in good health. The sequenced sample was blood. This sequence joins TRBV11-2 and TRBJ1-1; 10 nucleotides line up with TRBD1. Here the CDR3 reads CASSHPGTGANEAFF. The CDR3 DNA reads TGTGCCAGCAGTCATCCCGGGACAGGGGCAAATGAAGCTTTCTTT.